Below are 12 T cell receptor beta chains sequenced from a single sample in a study of response to subunit inactivated influenza vaccine. TCRdb used MiXCR to reprocess the RT-PCR reads, holding one entry per CDR3 protein. The sample has about 700,000 distinct CDR3 sequences; 15% to 19% are singletons. The input for sequencing was PBMCs from blood, taken about 13 days after vaccination. The receptor source for this set is a man aged 50-60 years who received an inactivated influenza vaccine.

This clonotype turned up a few times. The chain uses TRBV28 and TRBJ1-1, with D maybe TRBD1 (6 bases). CDR1 is MDHEN, CDR2 SYDVKM, per germline. The CDR3 runs 14 residues. V lost 8 bases, J lost 1 base, and 14 bases lay in between. CDR3 sequence: CASCRGGPNTEAFF. The CDR3 DNA follows: TGTGCCAGCTGCCGTGGGGGCCCGAACACTGAAGCTTTCTTT.

The chain recombines TRBV13 with TRBJ2-7, with D hard to call. Trimming left V 2 bases short and J 5 bases short, with 10 bases between. Germline lookup yields CDR1 PRHDT and CDR2 FYEKMQ (reference sequence). The CDR3 is 13 residues long. The CDR3, as DNA: TGTGCCAGCAGCTTAAATAGGGTCCACGAGCAGTACTTC. This translates into CASSLNRVHEQYF.

This clonotype has ten or more counts. The chain joins TRBV10-3 to TRBJ1-4; no firm D call. CDR1 and CDR2 (germline): ENHRY, SYGVKD. The CDR3 has 16 residues. Trimming removed 0 bases from V and 0 bases from J, with 8 bases in between. DNA of the CDR3: TGTGCCATCAGTGAGTCTCAGGAGTCAACTAATGAAAAACTGTTTTTT. It is translated as CAISESQESTNEKLFF.

The J gene is TRBJ2-7, the V gene TRBV4-3; no clear D gene. V was trimmed by 0 bases and J by 1 base, leaving 10 bases between them. Germline V gene lookup returns CDR1 LGHNA and CDR2 YSLEER. CDR3 size: 15 residues. The CDR3 is CASSQEDGESYEQYF. The CDR3 DNA reads TGCGCCAGCAGCCAAGAGGACGGAGAGTCCTACGAGCAGTACTTC.

This clonotype has more than one count but fewer than ten. The V gene is TRBV28, the J gene TRBJ2-1, with D perhaps TRBD1 (6 bases). V lost 6 bases and J 6 bases, leaving 21 bases between the germline ends. This CDR3 contains 16 residues. Germline V gene data show CDR1 as MDHEN and CDR2 as SYDVKM. In nucleotides, the CDR3 is TGTGCCAGCAGCCGTGGTCCAGGGTCACAGGGCAATGAGCAGTTCTTC. Protein: CASSRGPGSQGNEQFF.

This chain uses TRBV18 with TRBJ1-2, with TRBD1 matching over 7 bases. With V trimmed by 4 bases and J by 8 bases, 19 bases remained unmatched. This CDR3 has 17 residues. CDR1 and CDR2 (germline): KGHSH, LQKENI. The CDR3 DNA reads as TGTGCCAGCTCACGAACCTCGGATACAGGGGCGGTTGGGGGCTACACCTTC. It codes for CASSRTSDTGAVGGYTF.

This clonotype was recorded once. The chain carries TRBV21-1 and TRBJ2-3; the table assigns TRBD1, which was not confirmed against the DNA. TRBV21-1 is annotated as a pseudogene. The CDR3 runs 14 residues. The CDR3 sequence: CASSKTGRTDTQYF. The CDR3 coding sequence is TGTGCCAGCAGCAAAACAGGTCGCACAGATACGCAGTATTTT.

The V and J genes are TRBV2 and TRBJ2-6; TRBD1 matches 10 bases. The V segment lost 7 bases and the J segment 1 base; nucleotides outside the gene matches: 7. The germline V gene has CDR1 SNHLY and CDR2 FYNNEI. The CDR3 has 17 residues. The CDR3 loop reads CASKRGTGDSGANVLTF. CDR3 DNA sequence: TGTGCCAGCAAACGGGGGACAGGGGATTCTGGGGCCAACGTCCTGACTTTC.

This clonotype was counted only a few times. The V call is TRBV20-1, the J call TRBJ2-7; D ambiguous. CDR3 length: 13 amino acids. Germline CDR1 is DFQATT and CDR2 is SNEGSKA (reference sequence). Trimming left V 3 bases short and J 6 bases short, with 15 bases between. CDR3 DNA sequence: TGCAGTGCTAGGATTGCGCAAATGGGCGAGCAGTACTTC. It specifies CSARIAQMGEQYF.

This clonotype was observed a few times. V gene TRBV10-3 combines with J gene TRBJ1-4; weak D call: TRBD1 (6 bases). Germline loops: CDR1 ENHRY, CDR2 SYGVKD. The CDR3 extends over 15 amino acids. The V end was cut by 2 bases, the J end by 11 bases, with 18 bases between. Here the CDR3 reads CAISEDFSGVGKLFF. The CDR3 DNA reads TGTGCCATCAGTGAGGATTTTTCAGGGGTGGGGAAACTGTTTTTT.

The rearrangement joins TRBV12-3 or TRBV12-4 to TRBJ2-3, with D possibly TRBD2 on 5 matching bases. The V gene lost 2 bases and the J gene lost 6 bases, with 9 bases spanning the gap. CDR3 length: 13 residues. DNA of the CDR3: TGTGCCAGCAGTTTATCGGGGTGGGATACGCAGTATTTT. This encodes CASSLSGWDTQYF.

There are many counts of this clonotype. The rearrangement links TRBV5-1 to TRBJ2-7; 7 bases align to TRBD1. CDR1 and CDR2 (germline): SGHRS, YFSETQ. The CDR3 loop spans 14 amino acids. With V trimmed by 4 bases and J by 2 bases, 6 bases remained unmatched. DNA for the CDR3: TGCGCCAGCAGCCCGGGGACAGAGACCTACGAGCAGTACTTC. This codes for CASSPGTETYEQYF.